This T cell receptor beta chain comes out of a study of T cell repertoires in cytomegalovirus infection. Study summary: It was the public TCR beta signatures that indicated both CMV infection and matching HLA type.

Findings and limits, study-wide: The ex vivo response showed dominance by HLA-C-restricted CMV-specific TCR beta clonotypes. There were carriers of CMV plus the relevant HLA, and cumulative public TCR beta family frequency identified them.

Germline CDR1 reads MNHEY; CDR2 reads SVGEGT. V lost 7 bases and J lost 0, with 10 bases in between. The CDR3 has 14 residues. TCRdb passed the reads through MiXCR, listing each CDR3 protein once. The table lists around 450,000 distinct CDR3 sequences, approximately 30% of them singletons, with about 13% in the top ten. This clonotype came up a few times. Its antigen is unknown. This TCR was recovered from a human donor in good health (CMV status not recorded). Some clones in this sample may be carry-over from other donors' samples. Sample: PBMCs. The chain carries TRBV6-2 or TRBV6-3 and TRBJ1-5; D not certain. CDR3 nucleotides: TGTGCCAGCACCCCCGGGAATAGCAATCAGCCCCAGCATTTT. Its protein product is CASTPGNSNQPQHF.